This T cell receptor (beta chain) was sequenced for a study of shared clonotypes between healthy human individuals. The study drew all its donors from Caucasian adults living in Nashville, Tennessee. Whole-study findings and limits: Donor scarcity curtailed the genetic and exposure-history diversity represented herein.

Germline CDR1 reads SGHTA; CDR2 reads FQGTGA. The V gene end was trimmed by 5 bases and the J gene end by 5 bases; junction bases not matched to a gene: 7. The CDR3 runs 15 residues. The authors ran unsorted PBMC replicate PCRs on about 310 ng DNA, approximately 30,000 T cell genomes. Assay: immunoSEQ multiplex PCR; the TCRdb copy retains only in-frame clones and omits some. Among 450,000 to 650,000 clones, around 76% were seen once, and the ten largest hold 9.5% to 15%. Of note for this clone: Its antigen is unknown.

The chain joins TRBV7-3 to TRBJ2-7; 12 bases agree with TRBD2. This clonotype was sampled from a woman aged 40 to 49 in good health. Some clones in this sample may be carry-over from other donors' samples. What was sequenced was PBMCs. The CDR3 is CASSRGTSGLDEQYF. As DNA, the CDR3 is TGTGCCAGCAGCCGAGGGACTAGCGGGCTCGACGAGCAGTACTTC.